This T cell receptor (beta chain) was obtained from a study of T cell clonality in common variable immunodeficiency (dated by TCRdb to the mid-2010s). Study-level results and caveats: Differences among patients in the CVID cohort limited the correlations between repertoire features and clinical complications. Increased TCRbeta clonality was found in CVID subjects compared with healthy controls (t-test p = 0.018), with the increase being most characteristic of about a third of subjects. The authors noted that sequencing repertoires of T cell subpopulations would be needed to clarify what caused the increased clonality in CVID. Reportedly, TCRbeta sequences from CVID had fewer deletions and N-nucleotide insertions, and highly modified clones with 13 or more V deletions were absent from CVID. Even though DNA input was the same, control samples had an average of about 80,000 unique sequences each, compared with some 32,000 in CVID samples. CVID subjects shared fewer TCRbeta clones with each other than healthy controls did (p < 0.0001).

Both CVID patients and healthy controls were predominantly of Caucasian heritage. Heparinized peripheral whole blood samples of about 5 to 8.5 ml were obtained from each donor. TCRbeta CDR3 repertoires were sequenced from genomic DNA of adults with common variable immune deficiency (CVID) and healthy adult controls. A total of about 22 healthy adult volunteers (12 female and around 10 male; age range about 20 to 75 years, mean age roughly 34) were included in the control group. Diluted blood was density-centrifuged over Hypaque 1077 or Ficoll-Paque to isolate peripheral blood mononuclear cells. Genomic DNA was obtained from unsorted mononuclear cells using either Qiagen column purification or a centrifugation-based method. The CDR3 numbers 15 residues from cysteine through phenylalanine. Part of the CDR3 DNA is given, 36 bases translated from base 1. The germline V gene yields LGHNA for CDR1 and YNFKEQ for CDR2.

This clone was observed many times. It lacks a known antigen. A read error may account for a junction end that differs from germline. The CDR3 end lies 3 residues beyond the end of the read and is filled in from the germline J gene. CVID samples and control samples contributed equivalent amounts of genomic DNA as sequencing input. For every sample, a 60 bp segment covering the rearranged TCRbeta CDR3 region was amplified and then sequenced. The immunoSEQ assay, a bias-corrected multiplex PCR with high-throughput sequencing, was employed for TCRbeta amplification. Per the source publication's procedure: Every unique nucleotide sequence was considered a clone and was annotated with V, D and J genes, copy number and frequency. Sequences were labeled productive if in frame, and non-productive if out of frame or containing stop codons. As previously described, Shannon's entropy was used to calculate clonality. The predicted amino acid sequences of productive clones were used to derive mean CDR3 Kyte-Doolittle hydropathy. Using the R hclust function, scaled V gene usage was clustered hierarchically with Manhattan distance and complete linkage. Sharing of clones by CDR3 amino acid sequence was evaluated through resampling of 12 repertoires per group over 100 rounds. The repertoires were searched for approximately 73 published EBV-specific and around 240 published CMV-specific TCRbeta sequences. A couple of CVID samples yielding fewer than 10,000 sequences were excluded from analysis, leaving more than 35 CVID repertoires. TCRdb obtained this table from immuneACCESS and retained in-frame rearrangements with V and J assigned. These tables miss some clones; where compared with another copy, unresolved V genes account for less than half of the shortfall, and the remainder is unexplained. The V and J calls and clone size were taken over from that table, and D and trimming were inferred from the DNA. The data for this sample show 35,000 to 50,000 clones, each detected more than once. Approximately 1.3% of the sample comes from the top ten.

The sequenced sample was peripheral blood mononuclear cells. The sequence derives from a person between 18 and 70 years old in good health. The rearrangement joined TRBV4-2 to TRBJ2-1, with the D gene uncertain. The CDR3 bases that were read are TGCGCCAGCAGCCAAGAGAATCACGGCTACAATGAG. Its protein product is CASSQENHGYNE. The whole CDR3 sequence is CASSQENHGYNEQFF.